Presented here are 14 T cell receptor beta chains from one specimen sequenced in a study of CD8+CD57+ T cells in acquired aplastic anemia. TCR beta VDJ and CDR3 profiling used genomic DNA as template. TCRdb independently ran MiXCR on the reads; one entry per CDR3 protein. The table includes fewer than 100,000 distinct CDR3 sequences, 40% to 55% detected once. The source material was sorted CD4+, CD8+, or CD8+CD57+ T cells (not recorded which) from PBMCs. The receptors originated from a human donor in good health, serving as a control.

For this clonotype: This sequence may be a read error, since a much larger clone differs from it by one base. The chain is built from TRBV2 and TRBJ2-2; 8 nucleotides match TRBD1. The CDR3 has 15 amino acids. Germline V CDR1 and CDR2: SNHLY, FYNNEI. The CDR3 loop is CASRSGGSNAGELFF. The CDR3, as DNA: TGTGCCAGCAGGTCAGGGGGCTCGAACGCCGGGGAGCTGTTTTTT.

With respect to this clonotype: Without the conserved terminal phenylalanine or tryptophan, this CDR3 likely stems from a read error. This chain joins TRBV13 and TRBJ1-2; TRBD1 matches 10 bases. CDR1 and CDR2 from the germline V gene are PRHDT and FYEKMQ (reference sequence). This CDR3 spans 14 amino acids. V dropped 6 bases and J dropped 8; count of bases not matched to a gene: 9. This CDR3 is CASRHGTGARGYTL. The CDR3 DNA sequence: TGTGCCAGCAGACATGGGACAGGGGCGAGAGGCTACACCCTC.

The CDR3, as DNA: TGCAGCGCAGGCCGGGACAGGCTGGAAAAACTGTTTTTT. Translating gives CSAGRDRLEKLFF. The J gene is TRBJ1-4, the V gene TRBV29-1; 8 bases are shared with TRBD1. Germline V CDR1 and CDR2: SQVTM, ANQGSEA. The ends lost 7 bases at V and 8 bases at J; junction bases unmatched: 9. The CDR3 length is 13 residues.

The chain is built from TRBV6-1 and TRBJ2-7; tentative D call: TRBD2 (7 bases). Germline CDR1 MNHNS, CDR2 SASEGT. This CDR3 region has 15 residues. V lost 1 base and J 5 bases, leaving 15 bases between the germline ends. The CDR3 here is CASSEVGGAQNEQYF. CDR3 sequence (DNA): TGTGCCAGCAGTGAAGTTGGGGGGGCGCAGAACGAGCAGTACTTC.

This clonotype showed up many times. The chain is built from TRBV29-1 and TRBJ2-1, with D perhaps assigned TRBD1 or TRBD2 (7 bases each). Germline-derived CDR1 and CDR2 are SQVTM and ANQGSEA. Trimming shortened V by 6 bases and J by 6 bases, and 21 bases separated the two germline ends. The length of the CDR3 is 15 residues. CDR3 coding DNA: TGCAGCGTCAGCGAAGGGGGCGGCGGGGGCAATGAGCAGTTCTTC. It is translated as CSVSEGGGGGNEQFF.

This clonotype appeared once. CDR3 residues: CAISDTGGRTDTQYF. The DNA of the CDR3 is TGTGCCATCAGTGACACAGGGGGAAGAACAGATACGCAGTATTTT. The genes are TRBV10-3 and TRBJ2-3; 8 nucleotides match TRBD1. V lost 3 bases, J lost 3 bases, and 5 bases stayed unmatched. The V gene's germline CDR1 is ENHRY and CDR2 SYGVKD. The CDR3 runs to 15 residues.

Ten or more counts support this clonotype. V is TRBV12-3 or TRBV12-4 and J is TRBJ1-1; perhaps TRBD1 as D (5 bases). CDR3 length equals 11 residues. Trimming took 5 bases from V and 6 from J, leaving 7 bases between them. CDR3 sequence: CASSLGAEAFF. In DNA form, the CDR3 reads TGTGCCAGCAGTCTGGGGGCTGAAGCTTTCTTT.

At least ten counts were recorded for this clonotype. This chain uses TRBV7-9 with TRBJ2-4; 7 bases match TRBD1. This CDR3 comprises 14 residues. Germline V CDR1 and CDR2: SEHNR, FQNEAQ (reference sequence). V lost 5 bases, J lost 5 bases, and 6 bases stayed unmatched. The CDR3 DNA reads as TGTGCCAGCAGCCAACAGGGGAAGGAAAACATTCAGTACTTC. Residues: CASSQQGKENIQYF.

The V call is TRBV10-3, the J call TRBJ1-2; TRBD1 matches 10 bases. V was pared by 3 bases and J by 6 bases, with 4 bases of the junction left unmatched. The CDR3 extends over 14 amino acids. The V gene's germline CDR1 is ENHRY and CDR2 SYGVKD. The CDR3 here is CAISDPGQGNGYTF. The CDR3, as DNA: TGTGCCATCAGTGACCCGGGACAGGGGAATGGCTACACCTTC.

This clonotype was seen repeatedly, ten times or more. The rearrangement uses TRBV11-3 and TRBJ2-7; TRBD1 agrees at 7 bases. In germline, CDR1 is SGHNT, CDR2 YENEEA. V shed 5 bases, J shed 2 bases, and the junction held 6 bases outside the gene matches. The CDR3 extends over 14 amino acids. The CDR3 sequence: CASSLPGQPYEQYF. The CDR3 DNA reads TGTGCCAGCAGCCTACCGGGACAGCCCTACGAGCAGTACTTC.

On this clonotype: This could be a read error, since a much larger clone is one nucleotide away. The chain is built from TRBV11-3 and TRBJ2-7; 7 bases line up with TRBD1. Germline V CDR1 and CDR2: SGHNT, YENEEA. The CDR3 is 15 amino acids. CDR3 bases: TGTGCCAGCAGCTTATACAGGGGAAGTTACTACGTGCAGTACTTC. Amino acid sequence: CASSLYRGSYYVQYF.

This clonotype was counted at least ten times. The chain joins TRBV6-5 to TRBJ2-7; D gene ambiguous. The length of the CDR3 is 13 residues. CDR1 and CDR2 from the germline V gene are MNHEY and SVGAGI. V was pared by 0 bases and J by 7 bases, with 10 bases between. DNA for the CDR3: TGTGCCAGCAGTTACTCATACAGCGAAGAGCAGTACTTC. It is translated as CASSYSYSEEQYF.

Concerning this clonotype: One end of the junction varies from germline; a read error may be responsible. The rearrangement links TRBV9 to TRBJ2-1, with D perhaps matching TRBD1 (5 bases). The CDR3 runs to 16 residues. Germline V gene data show CDR1 as SGDLS and CDR2 as YYNGEE. The CDR3 here is CTSSVGAGGSYNEQFF. DNA for the CDR3: TGTACCAGCAGCGTAGGGGCTGGCGGCTCCTACAATGAGCAGTTCTTC.

This clonotype has a single count. The genes are TRBV25-1 and TRBJ1-2; a weak D match, TRBD1 (5 bases). CDR1 is MGHDK and CDR2 is SYGVNS in the germline V gene. V was pared by 0 bases and J by 7 bases, with 15 bases between. The CDR3 runs 15 residues. CDR3 in amino acids: CASSEYGGLHSGYTF. DNA of the CDR3: TGTGCCAGCAGTGAATATGGGGGACTACATTCTGGCTACACCTTC.